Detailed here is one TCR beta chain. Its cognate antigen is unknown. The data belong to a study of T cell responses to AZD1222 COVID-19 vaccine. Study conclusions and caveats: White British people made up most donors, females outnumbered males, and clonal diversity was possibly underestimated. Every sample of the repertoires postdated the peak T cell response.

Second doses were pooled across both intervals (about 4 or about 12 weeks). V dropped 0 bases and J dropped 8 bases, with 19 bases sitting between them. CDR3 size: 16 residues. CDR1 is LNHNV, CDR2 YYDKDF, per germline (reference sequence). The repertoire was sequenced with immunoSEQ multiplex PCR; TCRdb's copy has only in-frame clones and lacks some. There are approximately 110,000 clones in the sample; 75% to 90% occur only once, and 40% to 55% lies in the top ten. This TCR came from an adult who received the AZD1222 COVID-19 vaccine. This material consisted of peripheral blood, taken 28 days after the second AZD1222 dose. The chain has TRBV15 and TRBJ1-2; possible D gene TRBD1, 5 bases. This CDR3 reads CATSRDIETGGWGYTF. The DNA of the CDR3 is TGTGCCACCAGCAGAGATATCGAAACGGGGGGTTGGGGCTACACCTTC.